The 31 T cell receptor beta chains listed next were all sequenced from one sample in a study of CD8+CD57+ T cells in acquired aplastic anemia. Genomic DNA, the template, was used for profiling of the TCR beta VDJ and CDR3. TCRdb reprocessed the reads via MiXCR and lists one record per CDR3 protein. This table holds 250,000 to 300,000 distinct CDR3 sequences, about 50% found once. By flow cytometry, patients selected for sequencing had shown an expansion of CD8+CD57+ cells. The specimen sequenced was sorted CD4+, CD8+, or CD8+CD57+ T cells (not recorded which) from PBMCs. These receptors originate from a human donor with aplastic anemia.

The chain recombines TRBV9 with TRBJ1-5; 7 positions match TRBD1. The V segment lost 3 bases and the J segment 8 bases; nucleotides outside the gene matches: 5. The CDR3 sequence is 13 residues long. Germline V lookup: CDR1 SGDLS, CDR2 YYNGEE. CDR3 sequence reads: CASSAQGSEPQHF. The CDR3 DNA reads TGTGCCAGCAGCGCACAGGGGTCGGAGCCCCAGCATTTT.

This sequence joins TRBV24-1 and TRBJ2-1; 7 bases align to TRBD1. V lost 4 bases, J lost 5 bases, and 4 bases stayed unmatched. CDR3 size: 14 residues. CDR1 and CDR2 (germline): KGHDR, SFDVKD. The DNA for the CDR3 is TGTGCCACCAGTGAGACAGGGTCCAACAATGAGCAGTTCTTC. Translated: CATSETGSNNEQFF.

This clonotype has more than one count but fewer than ten. The chain combines TRBV29-1 with TRBJ2-7; D gene unclear. There are 11 residues in the CDR3. Per the germline V gene, CDR1 is SQVTM and CDR2 is ANQGSEA. V was cut by 7 bases and J by 4 bases, with 11 bases left in between. The CDR3 reads CSAALPYEQYF. DNA of the CDR3: TGCAGCGCCGCCCTTCCTTACGAGCAGTACTTC.

The chain links TRBV19 to TRBJ2-7; no firm D call. This CDR3 region has 12 residues. CDR1 is LNHDA and CDR2 is SQIVND in the germline V gene (reference sequence). The V end was cut by 7 bases, the J end by 2 bases, with 9 bases between. The CDR3 region has the DNA TGTGCCAGTAAGGGCACTGCCTACGAGCAGTACTTC. It specifies CASKGTAYEQYF.

CDR3 in DNA: TGCAGCGTTGACCTACGAGGGACTGTCCCCAATGAGCAGTTCTTC. This gives the protein CSVDLRGTVPNEQFF. The chain has TRBV29-1 and TRBJ2-1; tentative D call: TRBD2 (6 bases). Trimming cost V 3 bases and J 6 bases, with 18 bases left between them. Germline V CDR1 and CDR2: SQVTM, ANQGSEA. The CDR3 is 15 amino acids.

The chain combines TRBV18 with TRBJ2-5; the match to TRBD2 covers 16 bases. V was clipped by 1 base and J by 5 bases; unmatched bases: 16. This CDR3 region has 21 residues. The germline CDR1 and CDR2 sequences are KGHSH and LQKENI. The CDR3 spells CASSPRLRLGTSGGAMETQYF. In DNA, the CDR3 is TGTGCCAGCTCACCACGGCTCCGTCTGGGGACTAGCGGGGGGGCCATGGAGACCCAGTACTTC.

This clonotype was picked up many times. This chain joins TRBV5-1 and TRBJ1-4, with no clear D. The CDR3 runs to 15 residues. Germline CDR1 and CDR2: SGHRS and YFSETQ. V was shortened by 0 bases and J by 3 bases, with 9 bases between the two germline ends. Here the CDR3 DNA reads TGCGCCAGCAGCTTGGCGGGCGGGTCTAATGAAAAACTGTTTTTT. It specifies CASSLAGGSNEKLFF.

Many counts were recorded for this clonotype. The V and J genes are TRBV6-5 and TRBJ2-1; 11 bases agree with TRBD2. Germline values: CDR1 MNHEY, CDR2 SVGAGI. V trimming: 4 bases; J trimming: 8 bases; junction bases outside the gene matches: 4. CDR3 length: 14 amino acids. The CDR3 reads CASSLAGGRDEQFF. As DNA, the CDR3 is TGTGCCAGCAGTTTAGCGGGGGGGAGGGATGAGCAGTTCTTC.

The V call is TRBV14, the J call TRBJ2-2, with no clear D. With 4 bases removed from V and 0 bases from J, the gap between germline ends came to 9 bases. The CDR3 length is 15 residues. Germline V gene data show CDR1 as SGHDN and CDR2 as FVKESK. CDR3 in DNA: TGTGCCAGCAGCCCCTTGACCTCGAACACCGGGGAGCTGTTTTTT. Encoded protein: CASSPLTSNTGELFF. The whole variable domain, remainder taken from reference TRBV14 and TRBJ2-2, is EAGVTQFPSHSVIEKGQTVTLRCDPISGHDNLYWYRRVMGKEIKFLLHFVKESKQDESGMPNNRFLAERTGGTYSTLKVQPAELEDSGVYFCASSPLTSNTGELFFGEGSRLTVL.

Concerning this clonotype: The junction differs from germline at one of its ends, possibly a read error. This chain connects TRBV10-1 to TRBJ2-2; 7 nucleotides line up with TRBD1. The CDR3 spans 14 residues. The V gene's germline CDR1 is WNHNN and CDR2 SYGVQD (reference sequence). CDR3 in amino acids: CASSGTANTGELFF. CDR3 coding DNA: TGCGCCAGTTCCGGGACAGCGAACACCGGGGAACTGTTTTTT.

This clonotype has at least ten counts. The chain recombines TRBV6-5 with TRBJ2-5, with D perhaps TRBD2 (5 bases). The length of the CDR3 is 14 residues. Deletions cut 4 bases from V and 3 bases from J, with 12 bases between. Germline lookup yields CDR1 MNHEY and CDR2 SVGAGI. The CDR3 here is CASSFSTAEETQYF. CDR3 nucleotides: TGTGCCAGCAGTTTTTCCACAGCGGAAGAGACCCAGTACTTC.

A remark on this clonotype: A read error may account for a junction end that differs from germline. The J gene is TRBJ1-1, the V gene TRBV7-9, with D tentatively TRBD1 (5 bases). CDR3 length: 15 residues. Germline V gene lookup returns CDR1 SEHNR and CDR2 FQNEAQ (reference sequence). This CDR3 is CASSLAQGMNTEALF. Written as DNA, the CDR3 is TGTGCCAGCAGCTTAGCCCAGGGCATGAACACTGAAGCTCTCTTT.

V usage is TRBV7-6 and J usage is TRBJ2-2; D unclear. In germline, CDR1 is SGHVS, CDR2 FNYEAQ. The CDR3 is 13 amino acids. V was shortened by 7 bases and J by 4 bases, with 10 bases between the two germline ends. In DNA, the CDR3 is TGTGCCAGCACTGGTGAAGCCACCGGGGAGCTGTTTTTT. Amino acids: CASTGEATGELFF.

The V call is TRBV24-1, the J call TRBJ2-7, with D perhaps matching TRBD2 (6 bases). The CDR3 has 16 amino acids. Germline CDR1 and CDR2: KGHDR and SFDVKD. V was clipped by 4 bases and J by 3 bases, with 18 bases between them. CDR3 amino acids: CATSEATGVGGYEQYF. The CDR3 nucleotides read TGTGCCACCAGTGAGGCGACGGGGGTTGGGGGCTACGAGCAGTACTTC.

This sequence joins TRBV7-2 and TRBJ2-7, with 7 bases identical to TRBD1. The V and J ends lost 5 bases and 6 bases, in that order; junction bases with no gene match: 10. The V gene's germline CDR1 is SGHTA and CDR2 FQGNSA. The CDR3 totals 14 residues. For the CDR3, the DNA is TGTGCCAGCAGCAACCGGGACAGAGGGGTCGAGCAGTACTTC. Its translation is CASSNRDRGVEQYF.

The chain uses TRBV7-9 and TRBJ2-3, with unresolved D. In germline, CDR1 is SEHNR, CDR2 FQNEAQ (reference sequence). There are 16 residues in the CDR3. V lost 3 bases, J lost 3 bases, and 16 bases lay in between. The CDR3, as DNA: TGTGCCAGCAGCTTGCTCTCCCCAGCCGAAACAGATACGCAGTATTTT. Encoded protein: CASSLLSPAETDTQYF.

This chain connects TRBV24-1 to TRBJ2-1; perhaps TRBD1 as D (6 bases). In germline, CDR1 is KGHDR, CDR2 SFDVKD. V dropped 5 bases and J dropped 0 bases, with 16 bases sitting between them. The CDR3 covers 17 residues. The CDR3: CATSARGQGPSYNEQFF. CDR3 in DNA: TGTGCCACCAGTGCCAGAGGGCAGGGGCCCTCCTACAATGAGCAGTTCTTC.

This chain joins TRBV7-9 and TRBJ1-5, with 10 positions matching TRBD1. The CDR3 runs 17 residues. Germline-derived CDR1 and CDR2 are SEHNR and FQNEAQ (reference sequence). With 2 bases clipped from V and 2 bases from J, the junction kept 6 bases outside the gene matches. The CDR3 loop reads CASSLSGTGAGNQPQHF. The DNA for the CDR3 is TGTGCCAGCAGCTTATCCGGGACAGGGGCGGGCAATCAGCCCCAGCATTTT. The full variable domain, in which reference TRBV7-9 and TRBJ1-5 provide the parts outside the CDR3, is DTGVSQNPRHKITKRGQNVTFRCDPISEHNRLYWYRQTLGQGPEFLTYFQNEAQLEKSRLLSDRFSAERPKGSFSTLEIQRTEQGDSAMYLCASSLSGTGAGNQPQHFGDGTRLSIL.

The V call is TRBV20-1, the J call TRBJ2-3; 8 bases fit TRBD2. The CDR3 runs 12 residues. CDR1 is DFQATT, CDR2 SNEGSKA, per germline (reference sequence). After removal of 5 bases from V and 6 bases from J, the junction contained 4 bases not matched to a gene. The DNA of the CDR3 is TGCAGTGCTCCGGGAGGGGCGGATACGCAGTATTTT. Protein product: CSAPGGADTQYF.

The chain recombines TRBV6-1 with TRBJ1-6; 7 bases map to TRBD1. J was trimmed by 9 bases and V by 8 bases; bases with no gene match: 10. The CDR3 loop spans 14 amino acids. Germline lookup yields CDR1 MNHNS and CDR2 SASEGT. This chain's CDR3 is CASGQVQGSSPLHF. As DNA, the CDR3 is TGTGCCAGCGGCCAAGTACAGGGGAGTTCACCCCTCCACTTT.

This clonotype turned up a few times. V and J are TRBV18 and TRBJ1-2; 8 nucleotides match TRBD1. The CDR3 has 16 residues. Germline assignment: CDR1 KGHSH and CDR2 LQKENI. V lost 4 bases, J lost 8 bases, and 15 bases stayed unmatched. The CDR3 protein is CASSLREPLGQGGYTF. In DNA, the CDR3 is TGTGCCAGCTCACTCCGGGAGCCACTCGGACAGGGCGGCTACACCTTC. The entire variable domain, with the rest obtained from reference TRBV18 and TRBJ1-2, is as follows: NAGVMQNPRHLVRRRGQEARLRCSPMKGHSHVYWYRQLPEEGLKFMVYLQKENIIDESGMPKERFSAEFPKEGPSILRIQQVVRGDSAAYFCASSLREPLGQGGYTFGSGTRLTVV.

The chain is built from TRBV12-3 or TRBV12-4 and TRBJ2-5; 9 positions match TRBD2. CDR3 length: 14 residues. Trimming at V came to 4 bases and at J to 4 bases, leaving 4 bases not matched to a gene. CDR3 region: CASSYSGSGETQYF. The CDR3 DNA is TGTGCCAGCAGTTATAGCGGGAGTGGAGAGACCCAGTACTTC.

V gene TRBV7-3 combines with J gene TRBJ2-1; TRBD2 agrees at 7 bases. This CDR3 has 18 residues. CDR1 is SGHTA, CDR2 FQGTGA, per germline. The V and J ends lost 2 bases and 4 bases, in that order; junction bases with no gene match: 14. The CDR3 nucleotides read TGTGCCAGCAGCTTACGTGAGGGAGGGCCAGGTTCATACAATGAGCAGTTCTTC. As protein: CASSLREGGPGSYNEQFF.

About this clonotype itself: It is likely a read error, because the conserved phenylalanine at the end of the CDR3 is missing. The chain couples TRBV19 to TRBJ1-1, with no clear D. Trimming shortened V by 4 bases and J by 2 bases, and 5 bases separated the two germline ends. Germline V gene data show CDR1 as LNHDA and CDR2 as SQIVND (reference sequence). The CDR3 has 12 residues. The DNA for the CDR3 is TGTGCCAGTAGTAGACTTAACACTGAAGCTTTCCTT. Amino acid sequence: CASSRLNTEAFL.

This chain uses TRBV7-8 with TRBJ2-1; no clear D. The CDR3 is 12 amino acids. Germline values: CDR1 SGHVS, CDR2 FQNEAQ. V lost 5 bases, J lost 15 bases, and 17 bases lay in between. The CDR3 spells CASSPWATRRFF. The CDR3 DNA reads TGTGCCAGCAGCCCCTGGGCCACCCGGCGGTTCTTC.

Only one count was recorded for this clonotype. The rearrangement uses TRBV5-1 and TRBJ2-7; 8 nucleotides match TRBD1. The CDR3 runs to 14 residues. Germline trimming cut 1 base from V and 5 bases from J; bases unmatched to any gene: 5. The germline CDR1 and CDR2 sequences are SGHRS and YFSETQ. This CDR3 is CASSLKQGGDEQYF. In DNA form, the CDR3 reads TGCGCCAGCAGCTTGAAACAGGGGGGCGACGAGCAGTACTTC.

This clonotype was recorded at least ten times. The chain uses TRBV4-2 and TRBJ2-1; 15 nucleotides agree with TRBD2. Germline trimming cut 4 bases from V and 9 bases from J; bases unmatched to any gene: 10. CDR1 and CDR2 from the germline V gene are LGHNA and YNFKEQ. This CDR3 contains 17 residues. Written as DNA, the CDR3 is TGTGCCAGCAGCCCGAGCGAGGGACTAGCGGGAGGTGGTGAGCAGTTCTTC. This codes for CASSPSEGLAGGGEQFF.

This clonotype was seen many times. V usage is TRBV5-1 and J usage is TRBJ2-5, with 8 bases lining up with TRBD1. In germline, CDR1 is SGHRS, CDR2 YFSETQ. This CDR3 contains 14 residues. The V gene end was trimmed by 5 bases and the J gene end by 2 bases; junction bases not matched to a gene: 5. The CDR3 DNA reads as TGCGCCAGCAGTCCCGACAGGGGACAAGAGACCCAGTACTTC. Residues: CASSPDRGQETQYF.

This chain uses TRBV19 with TRBJ2-1; the D gene is possibly TRBD2 (6 bases). This CDR3 is built from 15 residues. V lost 6 bases and J lost 0, with 12 bases in between. The germline V gene encodes CDR1 LNHDA and CDR2 SQIVND (reference sequence). In DNA, the CDR3 is TGTGCCAGTAGCTTCGGGACTCCCTCCTACAATGAGCAGTTCTTC. Its protein is CASSFGTPSYNEQFF.

To note about this clonotype: Compared with germline, one end of the junction differs, possibly owing to a read error. V and J are TRBV5-1 and TRBJ2-7; the match to TRBD2 covers 14 bases. The germline gives CDR1 SGHRS, CDR2 YFSETQ. The CDR3 consists of 16 residues. The CDR3 DNA reads as TGTGCCAGCAGCTCGGGGACTAGCGGGAGTATGTCCGAGCAGTACTTC. It translates to CASSSGTSGSMSEQYF.

The rearrangement links TRBV5-1 to TRBJ2-7; D remains unclear. The CDR3 spans 14 residues. V was shortened by 1 base and J by 5 bases, with 13 bases between the two germline ends. Germline V gene lookup returns CDR1 SGHRS and CDR2 YFSETQ. CDR3 loop: CASSLYRQNDEQYF. DNA for the CDR3: TGCGCCAGCAGCTTGTACCGGCAGAATGACGAGCAGTACTTC.